The next 30 T cell receptor beta chains were all read from a single sample in a study of human versus mouse CDR3 diversity and MHC coevolution (dated 2017 in TCRdb). Library creation used the immunoSEQ multiplex PCR assay. The source is immuneACCESS, and TCRdb retained only in-frame sequences with V and J called. Part of the clones is not carried over; for the studies checked, unresolved V genes explain less than half of this, and the remainder is unexplained. The sample contains fewer than 100,000 clones, over 85% of them found a single time. Of the sample, about 1.5% falls within the top ten clones. The sequenced material came from naive CD4+ T cells from blood. The cell subset or site label corresponds to: CD45RO-negative CD62L-positive naive CD4 T cells. The origin of the receptors is a person aged 30 to 69 in good health.

The gene calls are TRBV7-8 and TRBJ1-6, with 7 nucleotides matching TRBD1. With V trimmed by 0 bases and J by 6 bases, 11 bases remained unmatched. The germline V gene encodes CDR1 SGHVS and CDR2 FQNEAQ. The CDR3 spans 18 residues. CDR3 sequence (DNA): TGTGCCAGCAGCTTAGCGCTGTTCGGGGACAGTGGTAATTCACCCCTCCACTTT. Translated, it gives CASSLALFGDSGNSPLHF.

This chain links TRBV7-2 with TRBJ2-5; 9 positions match TRBD1. The CDR3 length is 14 residues. The germline CDR1 and CDR2 sequences are SGHTA and FQGNSA. After removal of 7 bases from V and 5 bases from J, the junction contained 8 bases not matched to a gene. CDR3 in amino acids: CASTRDRAGETQYF. DNA of the CDR3: TGTGCCAGCACCCGGGACAGGGCGGGGGAGACCCAGTACTTC.

The V call is TRBV28, the J call TRBJ1-6, with 8 bases aligning to TRBD1. The CDR3 spans 17 residues. Germline trimming cut 5 bases from V and 7 bases from J; bases unmatched to any gene: 13. Germline assignment: CDR1 MDHEN and CDR2 SYDVKM. CDR3 sequence (DNA): TGTGCCAGCAGTGGGGTAACAGGGGGAAAGTGGAATTCACCCCTCCACTTT. It encodes CASSGVTGGKWNSPLHF.

V and J are TRBV6-1 and TRBJ1-2, with a possible D match to TRBD1 (5 bases). This CDR3 comprises 14 residues. CDR1 is MNHNS, CDR2 SASEGT, per germline. V was trimmed by 7 bases and J by 7 bases, leaving 19 bases between them. The CDR3: CASILLRGVGGYTF. CDR3 bases: TGTGCCAGCATCCTACTCCGGGGGGTAGGTGGCTACACCTTC.

This chain joins TRBV19 and TRBJ1-4; 9 nucleotides agree with TRBD1. CDR3 size: 13 residues. Germline loops: CDR1 LNHDA, CDR2 SQIVND (reference sequence). The V and J ends lost 7 bases and 8 bases, in that order; junction bases with no gene match: 5. CDR3 nucleotide sequence: TGTGCCAGTAAGCGACAGGGGGGAGAAAAACTGTTTTTT. This codes for CASKRQGGEKLFF.

This clone was observed once. CDR3 amino acids: CASSLARGRTGELFF. As DNA, the CDR3 is TGTGCCAGCAGCTTAGCCAGGGGACGGACCGGGGAGCTGTTTTTT. V usage is TRBV7-2 and J usage is TRBJ2-2; tentatively, D is TRBD1 (6 bases). Trimming left V 0 bases short and J 5 bases short, with 10 bases between. In germline, CDR1 is SGHTA, CDR2 FQGNSA. The CDR3 covers 15 residues. Complete variable domain (other parts from reference TRBV7-2 and TRBJ2-2): GAGVSQSPSNKVTEKGKDVELRCDPISGHTALYWYRQSLGQGLEFLIYFQGNSAPDKSGLPSDRFSAERTGGSVSTLTIQRTQQEDSAVYLCASSLARGRTGELFFGEGSRLTVL.

The rearrangement uses TRBV18 and TRBJ2-5; D is uncertain. The J call may be faulty, since TRBJ2-7 better matches the DNA end. The CDR3 sequence is 16 residues long. Per the germline V gene, CDR1 is KGHSH and CDR2 is LQKENI. Here the CDR3 reads CASSPPAGSLGYEQYF. The DNA of the CDR3 is TGTGCCAGCTCACCACCGGCTGGCAGTCTAGGCTACGAGCAGTACTTC.

This clone has more than one count but fewer than ten. The V call is TRBV30, the J call TRBJ1-3; no definite D call. Trimming removed 0 bases from V and 0 bases from J, with 9 bases in between. The length of the CDR3 is 15 residues. Germline CDR1 is GTSNPN and CDR2 is SVGIG (reference sequence). The CDR3 DNA reads as TGTGCCTGGAGTGTACGGGTGAGCTCTGGAAACACCATATATTTT. The encoded protein is CAWSVRVSSGNTIYF.

The rearrangement links TRBV7-2 to TRBJ2-1, with TRBD2 matching over 10 bases. Germline V CDR1 and CDR2: SGHTA, FQGNSA. The CDR3 spans 16 residues. V was pared by 0 bases and J by 8 bases, with 7 bases of the junction left unmatched. The CDR3 protein is CASSLALSGGGYEQFF. CDR3 coding DNA: TGTGCCAGCAGCTTAGCCCTAAGCGGGGGGGGTTATGAGCAGTTCTTC.

V and J are TRBV28 and TRBJ1-5; TRBD1 matches at 12 bases. The ends lost 7 bases at V and 1 base at J; junction bases unmatched: 8. Germline V gene sequence: CDR1 MDHEN, CDR2 SYDVKM. CDR3 length: 17 residues. The CDR3 coding sequence is TGTGCCAGCACCGCGGGACAGGGGGCCCGAAGCAATCAGCCCCAGCATTTT. It yields the protein CASTAGQGARSNQPQHF.

This rearrangement joins TRBV30 to TRBJ1-2; 11 bases map to TRBD1. CDR1 is GTSNPN and CDR2 is SVGIG in the germline V gene (reference sequence). The CDR3 extends over 15 amino acids. The ends lost 0 bases at V and 4 bases at J; junction bases unmatched: 4. The CDR3 bases are TGTGCCTGGAGTGTGGGACAGGGGGGGAGCTATGGCTACACCTTC. Translation gives CAWSVGQGGSYGYTF.

V usage is TRBV10-3 and J usage is TRBJ2-1; 7 bases fit TRBD2. Germline V CDR1 and CDR2: ENHRY, SYGVKD. CDR3 length equals 16 residues. The V segment lost 0 bases and the J segment 7 bases; nucleotides outside the gene matches: 9. The CDR3, as DNA: TGTGCCATCAGTGAGTCAGTTGCGGGAGTCGGGAATGAGCAGTTCTTC. Translation gives CAISESVAGVGNEQFF.

The J gene is TRBJ1-2, the V gene TRBV9; 7 bases map to TRBD1. Germline CDR1 and CDR2: SGDLS and YYNGEE. Trimming removed 4 bases from V and 3 bases from J; junction bases left unmatched: 6. The CDR3 contains 14 residues. CDR3: CASSPSDRDYGYTF. The DNA of the CDR3 is TGTGCCAGCAGCCCTAGCGACAGGGACTATGGCTACACCTTC.

This chain links TRBV19 with TRBJ2-3, with D possibly TRBD2 on 5 matching bases. CDR3 length: 16 amino acids. Trimming stripped 7 bases from V and 2 bases from J, with 19 bases between. The germline gives CDR1 LNHDA, CDR2 SQIVND (reference sequence). The CDR3 DNA reads as TGTGCCAGTACCAAAGGGCTAGCAACCATCACAGATACGCAGTATTTT. Translation gives CASTKGLATITDTQYF.

The chain has TRBV4-1 and TRBJ1-5; 7 bases agree with TRBD1. Trimming cost V 0 bases and J 5 bases; bases outside gene matches: 7. Germline values: CDR1 MGHRA, CDR2 YSYEKL. This CDR3 spans 16 amino acids. The CDR3 region has the DNA TGCGCCAGCAGCCAAGATTGGGCAGGGGGAGATCAGCCCCAGCATTTT. Its translation: CASSQDWAGGDQPQHF.

The chain is built from TRBV5-1 and TRBJ1-2; D gene uncertain. The germline V gene encodes CDR1 SGHRS and CDR2 YFSETQ. The CDR3 totals 15 residues. V lost 5 bases, J lost 4 bases, and 18 bases lay in between. Written as DNA, the CDR3 is TGCGCCAGCAGACAAACAGCGGGCTCCATCTATGGCTACACCTTC. It translates to CASRQTAGSIYGYTF.

The chain combines TRBV5-1 with TRBJ2-3; no firm D call. This CDR3 spans 14 amino acids. The germline V gene has CDR1 SGHRS and CDR2 YFSETQ. V was clipped by 0 bases and J by 6 bases, with 11 bases between them. The CDR3 reads CASSLGQSGDTQYF. The CDR3 bases are TGCGCCAGCAGCTTGGGGCAATCTGGCGATACGCAGTATTTT. Combining the CDR3 with reference TRBV5-1 and TRBJ2-3 gives the whole variable domain KAGVTQTPRYLIKTRGQQVTLSCSPISGHRSVSWYQQTPGQGLQFLFEYFSETQRNKGNFPGRFSGRQFSNSRSEMNVSTLELGDSALYLCASSLGQSGDTQYFGPGTRLTVL.

The CDR3 bases are TGTGCCAGCTCACCAGGGGGACAGGGGGGATACGAGCAGTACTTC. Its translation is CASSPGGQGGYEQYF. The chain couples TRBV18 to TRBJ2-7; the match to TRBD1 covers 11 bases. Per the germline V gene, CDR1 is KGHSH and CDR2 is LQKENI. The junction had 4 bases not matched to a gene; V was cut back by 2 bases and J by 4 bases. The CDR3 is made up of 15 amino acids.

The V call is TRBV2, the J call TRBJ2-4; 7 nucleotides line up with TRBD2. The germline gives CDR1 SNHLY, CDR2 FYNNEI. The ends lost 7 bases at V and 10 bases at J; junction bases unmatched: 7. The CDR3 loop spans 12 amino acids. The CDR3 sequence is CASTRDYPIQYF. The CDR3 bases are TGTGCCAGCACAAGGGACTACCCGATTCAGTACTTC.

The V and J genes are TRBV18 and TRBJ1-1; D is possibly TRBD1 (5 bases). Germline CDR1 reads KGHSH; CDR2 reads LQKENI. The CDR3 loop spans 15 amino acids. With 6 bases removed from V and 4 bases from J, the gap between germline ends came to 18 bases. In DNA form, the CDR3 reads TGTGCCAGCTCGCCGCAGGGAGGGTCCGGCACTGAAGCTTTCTTT. It is translated as CASSPQGGSGTEAFF.

This chain joins TRBV9 and TRBJ2-1; TRBD2 matches at 10 bases. The CDR3 has 16 amino acids. J lost 8 bases, V lost 0 bases, and 8 bases had no gene match. Germline V gives CDR1 SGDLS, CDR2 YYNGEE. CDR3 nucleotides: TGTGCCAGCAGCGTAGCTCTAGCGGGGGCAGACTATGAGCAGTTCTTC. Protein: CASSVALAGADYEQFF.

The chain employs TRBV25-1 and TRBJ2-1, with 9 bases matching TRBD1. Germline V CDR1 and CDR2: MGHDK, SYGVNS. V shed 4 bases and J 6 bases; nucleotides not matched to a gene: 10. The CDR3 is 16 residues long. The CDR3 DNA is TGTGCCAGCAGTGCAGGGCCCGGGACAGGGCCCAATGAGCAGTTCTTC. Amino acid sequence: CASSAGPGTGPNEQFF.

The chain has TRBV2 and TRBJ1-1, with 7 positions matching TRBD1. Germline V gives CDR1 SNHLY, CDR2 FYNNEI. With 5 bases clipped from V and 10 bases from J, the junction kept 7 bases outside the gene matches. The CDR3 spans 12 residues. The CDR3: CASSSQGGGAFF. In DNA form, the CDR3 reads TGTGCCAGCAGTTCCCAGGGGGGTGGAGCTTTCTTT.

The chain joins TRBV9 to TRBJ2-5; no clear D gene. The germline CDR1 and CDR2 sequences are SGDLS and YYNGEE. Deletions cut 2 bases from V and 0 bases from J, with 5 bases between. The CDR3 has 13 residues. The CDR3 DNA sequence: TGTGCCAGCAGCGTCTCCTACCAAGAGACCCAGTACTTC. Protein: CASSVSYQETQYF.

The J gene is TRBJ1-1, the V gene TRBV7-2; D is perhaps TRBD1 (6 bases). This CDR3 comprises 14 residues. The V end lost 1 base, the J end lost 1 base, and 7 bases lay between the germline ends. Germline-derived CDR1 and CDR2 are SGHTA and FQGNSA. This chain's CDR3 is CASSLGQENTEAFF. The DNA of the CDR3 is TGTGCCAGCAGCTTAGGACAGGAGAACACTGAAGCTTTCTTT.

The chain combines TRBV27 with TRBJ2-5; 7 nucleotides align to TRBD2. The closer fit of TRBJ2-7 to the DNA end suggests the J call may be wrong. The CDR3 loop spans 14 amino acids. The germline gives CDR1 MNHEY, CDR2 SMNVEV (reference sequence). CDR3: CASSFGGSTYEQYF. DNA of the CDR3: TGTGCCAGCAGTTTTGGCGGGAGTACCTACGAGCAGTACTTC.

A note on this clone: The junction differs from germline at one of its ends, possibly a read error. The J gene is TRBJ2-3, the V gene TRBV11-3; D is unresolved. Germline V gene sequence: CDR1 SGHNT, CDR2 YENEEA. The CDR3 extends over 14 amino acids. The CDR3 loop is CASSLGHFTDTQCF. The CDR3 bases are TGTGCCAGCAGCTTAGGACATTTCACAGATACGCAGTGTTTT.

The chain combines TRBV25-1 with TRBJ1-2; D perhaps matches TRBD1 (5 bases). Between the trimmed V and J ends, which lost 5 bases and 4 bases, there was a span of 14 bases. Germline loops: CDR1 MGHDK, CDR2 SYGVNS. The CDR3 length is 14 residues. The CDR3 reads CASSPAGPLYGYTF. Written as DNA, the CDR3 is TGTGCCAGCAGTCCGGCAGGGCCTCTCTATGGCTACACCTTC.

Concerning this clone: Other nucleotide sequences in the sample specify the same CDR3. This chain joins TRBV4-3 and TRBJ1-2; D might be TRBD1 (5 bases). The ends were cut back, 1 base at V and 4 bases at J, with 10 bases in the middle. The CDR3 runs to 14 residues. Per germline, CDR1 LGHNA and CDR2 YSLEER. The CDR3 reads CASSQGQGAYGYTF. In DNA, the CDR3 is TGCGCCAGCAGCCAAGGCCAGGGCGCCTATGGCTACACCTTC.

The chain carries TRBV19 and TRBJ2-1; D remains ambiguous. The germline gives CDR1 LNHDA, CDR2 SQIVND (reference sequence). This CDR3 has 12 residues. Trimming removed 2 bases from V and 8 bases from J, with 7 bases in between. CDR3 sequence reads: CASSIRGDEQFF. The CDR3 nucleotides read TGTGCCAGTAGTATACGAGGTGATGAGCAGTTCTTC.